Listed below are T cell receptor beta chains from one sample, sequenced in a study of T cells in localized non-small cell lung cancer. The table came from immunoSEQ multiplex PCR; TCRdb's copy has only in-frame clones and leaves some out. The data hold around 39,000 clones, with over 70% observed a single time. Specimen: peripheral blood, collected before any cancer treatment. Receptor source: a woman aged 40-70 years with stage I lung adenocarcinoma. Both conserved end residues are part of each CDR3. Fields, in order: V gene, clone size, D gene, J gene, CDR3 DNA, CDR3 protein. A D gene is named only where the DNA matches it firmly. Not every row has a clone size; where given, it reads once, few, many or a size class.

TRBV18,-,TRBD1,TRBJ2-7,TGTGCCAGCTCACCACTCGTGGACAGGGAGACGGGGGAGCAGTACTTC,CASSPLVDRETGEQYF
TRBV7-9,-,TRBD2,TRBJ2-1,TGTGCCAGCTTGGGCGGGGGACGCGCGGGAGTAGCGAATGAGCAGTTCTTC,CASLGGGRAGVANEQFF
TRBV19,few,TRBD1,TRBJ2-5,TGTGCCAGTAGTACCGGGACAGTCCCGGGGACCCAGTACTTC,CASSTGTVPGTQYF
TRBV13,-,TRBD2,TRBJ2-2,TGTGCCAGCAGCATCTCCGGGACTAGCGGGTCTCTCACCGGGGAGCTGTTTTTT,CASSISGTSGSLTGELFF
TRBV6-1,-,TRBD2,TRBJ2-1,TGTGCCAGCAGTCCCCGGACTAGCGGGAGAGTGCCGTTCTTC,CASSPRTSGRVPFF
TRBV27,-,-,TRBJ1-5,TGTGCCAGCAGTCCCCGCTGGGGGAGCAATCAGCCCCAGCATTTT,CASSPRWGSNQPQHF
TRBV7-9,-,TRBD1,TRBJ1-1,TGTGCCAGCACCAAACCCGGGACAGGGGACACTGAAGCTTTCTTT,CASTKPGTGDTEAFF
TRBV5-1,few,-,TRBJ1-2,TGCGCCAGCAGCCCCACTAACTATGGCTACACCTTC,CASSPTNYGYTF
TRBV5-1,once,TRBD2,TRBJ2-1,TGCGCCAGCAGCTTGGGACTAGCGACCTACAATGAGCAGTTCTTC,CASSLGLATYNEQFF
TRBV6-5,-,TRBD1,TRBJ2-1,TGTGCCAGCAGTTACAGAGGGGGCGGGTTGCATGAGCAGTTCTTC,CASSYRGGGLHEQFF
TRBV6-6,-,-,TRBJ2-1,TGTGCCAGCAGTTACCCATACAATGAGCAGTTCTTC,CASSYPYNEQFF
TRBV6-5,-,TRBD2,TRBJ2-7,TGTGCCAGCAGCGACGGGAGGGGGGGCGAGCAGTACTTC,CASSDGRGGEQYF
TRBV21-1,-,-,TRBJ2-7,TGTGCCAGCAGCAAAGAACAGGCAATTTACGAGCAGTACTTC,CASSKEQAIYEQYF
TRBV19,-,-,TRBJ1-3,TGTGCCAGCCAAAGGACGGCGAGCTCTGGAAACACCATATATTTT,CASQRTASSGNTIYF
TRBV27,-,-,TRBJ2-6,TGTGCCAGCAGTCAAAACCCTCCAGGCGGAAGCTCTGGGGCCAACGTCCTGACTTTC,CASSQNPPGGSSGANVLTF
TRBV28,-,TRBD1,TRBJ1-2,TGTGCCAGCGTGGTGGGACAGGGTGGTGGCTACACCTTC,CASVVGQGGGYTF
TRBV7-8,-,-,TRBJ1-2,TGTGCCAGCAGCTTGCAGGGTTACAACTATGGCTACACCTTC,CASSLQGYNYGYTF
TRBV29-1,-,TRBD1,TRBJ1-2,TGCAGCGTTGAGACCCGGGACAGGGGCAGACTTGACTATGGCTACACCTTC,CSVETRDRGRLDYGYTF
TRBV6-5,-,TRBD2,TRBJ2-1,TGTGCCAGCAGTTACGGACTAGCGGGAAGGGTGCAGTTCTTC,CASSYGLAGRVQFF
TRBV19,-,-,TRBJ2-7,TGTGCCAGTAGTATAGGGCTAGCAGGTGAGCAGTACTTC,CASSIGLAGEQYF
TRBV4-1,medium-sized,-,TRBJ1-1,TGCGCCAGCAGCCGGGGAGAGAACACTGAAGCTTTCTTT,CASSRGENTEAFF
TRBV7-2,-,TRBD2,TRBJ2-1,TGTGCCAGCAGCTTGACTAGCGGGTACAATGAGCAGTTCTTC,CASSLTSGYNEQFF
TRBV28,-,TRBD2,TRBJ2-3,TGTGCCAGCAGTTCCCCTTTCGGACTAGCGGACACAGATACGCAGTATTTT,CASSSPFGLADTDTQYF
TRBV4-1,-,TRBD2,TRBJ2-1,TGCGCCAGCAGCCAACACCTGCCGGGACTAGCGGGACCCAATGAGCAGTTCTTC,CASSQHLPGLAGPNEQFF
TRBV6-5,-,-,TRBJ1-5,TGTGCCAGCAGTTACCCCTGGGGGGAAGGTCAGCCCCAGCATTTT,CASSYPWGEGQPQHF
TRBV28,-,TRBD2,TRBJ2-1,TGTGCCAGCAGTCAAATAGCGGGAATGATCTTC,CASSQIAGMIF
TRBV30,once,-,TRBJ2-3,TGTGCCTGGAGTGCTGGGCCTAGTCCGTATTTT,CAWSAGPSPYF
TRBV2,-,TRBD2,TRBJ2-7,TGTGCCAGCACTTATGGACTAGCGGGAAGCTACGAGCAGTACTTC,CASTYGLAGSYEQYF
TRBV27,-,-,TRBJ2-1,TGTGCCAGCGGGGGGCAGGGTAGAAACAATGAGCAGTTCTTC,CASGGQGRNNEQFF
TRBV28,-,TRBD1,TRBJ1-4,TGTGCCAGCAGTTTAGGGGCAGGACAGGGGCCTCGGAAAGTGTTTTTT,CASSLGAGQGPRKVFF
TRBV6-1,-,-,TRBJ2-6,TGTGCCAGCAGTGAAGGGTCTGGGGCCAACGTCCTGACTTTC,CASSEGSGANVLTF
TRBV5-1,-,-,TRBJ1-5,TGCGCCAGCAGCTTGGGCCCAGGGAATCAGCCCCAGCATTTT,CASSLGPGNQPQHF
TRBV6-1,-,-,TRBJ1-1,TGTGCCAGCAGTGAAGCCGGGGAATTGAACACTGAAGCTTTCTTT,CASSEAGELNTEAFF
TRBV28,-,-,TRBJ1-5,TGTGCCAGCAGTTTTGGGGGGCGAGGCAATCAGCCCCAGCATTTT,CASSFGGRGNQPQHF
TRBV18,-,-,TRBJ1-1,TGTGCCAGCTCACCAATAGGCACTCCTGAAGCTTTCTTT,CASSPIGTPEAFF
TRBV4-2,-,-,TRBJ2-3,TGTGCCAGCAGCCAAGATCGGGGGACAGATACGCAGTATTTT,CASSQDRGTDTQYF
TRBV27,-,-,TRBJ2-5,TGTGCCAGCAGTTTATTAGAAGAGACCCAGTACTTC,CASSLLEETQYF
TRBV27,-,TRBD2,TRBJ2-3,TGTGCCAGCAGTCCACGGTCGGTCGGGAGGGCCACAGATACGCAGTATTTT,CASSPRSVGRATDTQYF
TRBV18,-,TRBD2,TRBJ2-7,TGTGCCAGCTCACCCCCTGTCCTTAGCGGGAGAGCCCAAGCTTACGAGCAGTACTTC,CASSPPVLSGRAQAYEQYF
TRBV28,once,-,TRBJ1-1,TGTGCCAGCAGTCCAGCATCGACACAGGGCTGGAACACTGAAGCTTTCTTT,CASSPASTQGWNTEAFF